One and the same sample provided the 27 T cell receptor beta chains below, sequenced in a study of OX40 agonist ivuxolimab in advanced cancers. Profiling relied on immunoSEQ multiplex PCR, and the TCRdb table lists in-frame clones only, not all of them. Of 84,000 or so clones listed, 80% to 95% are singletons. Specimen: CD4+ or CD8+ T cells sorted from blood, collected in a trial of the OX40 agonist ivuxolimab. These receptor sequences come from an adult with an advanced solid tumor such as melanoma, head and neck, liver or kidney cancer.

V gene TRBV28 combines with J gene TRBJ2-2; either TRBD1 or TRBD2 may fit D (5 bases each). Trimming removed 6 bases from V and 2 bases from J, with 19 bases in between. The germline V gene encodes CDR1 MDHEN and CDR2 SYDVKM. CDR3 length equals 17 residues. The CDR3 protein is CASSPVGTRKNTGELFF. CDR3 coding DNA: TGTGCCAGCAGCCCGGTCGGGACCAGGAAAAACACCGGGGAGCTGTTTTTT.

The chain links TRBV2 to TRBJ2-7, with 7 positions matching TRBD1. Germline V gene data show CDR1 as SNHLY and CDR2 as FYNNEI. Unmatched junction bases numbered 11, after V lost 6 bases and J lost 6 bases. This CDR3 comprises 14 residues. CDR3 sequence: CASRAGTVIREQYF. The CDR3 DNA follows: TGTGCCAGCAGGGCCGGGACAGTTATTCGCGAGCAGTACTTC.

The V call is TRBV11-2, the J call TRBJ2-7, with a weak D call TRBD1 (5 bases). The CDR3 extends over 13 amino acids. V lost 5 bases to trimming and J lost 5 bases, with 13 bases between them. Germline CDR1 and CDR2: SGHAT and FQNNGV. The DNA of the CDR3 is TGTGCCAGCAGCCACAGCCCAGGGAACGAGCAGTACTTC. This encodes CASSHSPGNEQYF.

The chain uses TRBV5-6 and TRBJ1-4, with D maybe TRBD1 (6 bases). Germline V gives CDR1 SGHDT, CDR2 YYEEEE. The length of the CDR3 is 15 residues. V lost 3 bases, J lost 8 bases, and 17 bases lay in between. The CDR3 protein is CASSSRGMGEEKLFF. CDR3 nucleotide sequence: TGTGCCAGCAGCTCCAGGGGTATGGGGGAAGAAAAACTGTTTTTT.

This rearrangement joins TRBV18 to TRBJ2-7; tentative D call: TRBD1 (6 bases). The CDR3 has 13 residues. In germline, CDR1 is KGHSH, CDR2 LQKENI. V shed 3 bases and J shed 6 bases, with 12 bases lying between them. The CDR3 DNA reads as TGTGCCAGCTCACCTACAGGGTTCGGCGAGCAGTACTTC. Encoded protein: CASSPTGFGEQYF.

The chain links TRBV7-8 to TRBJ2-3, with 9 bases identical to TRBD1. The trim removed 4 bases at V and 3 bases at J, leaving 11 bases unmatched. The CDR3 covers 17 residues. The germline gives CDR1 SGHVS, CDR2 FQNEAQ. The CDR3 is CASSSSQGQGRTDTQYF. In DNA, the CDR3 is TGTGCCAGCAGCTCCTCTCAAGGACAGGGGAGGACAGATACGCAGTATTTT.

This clone occurred a few times. The V call is TRBV5-4, the J call TRBJ2-3; D is unresolved. V lost 3 bases and J 0 bases, leaving 8 bases between the germline ends. The CDR3 contains 14 residues. Looked up from germline, CDR1 is SGHNT and CDR2 is YYREEE (reference sequence). CDR3 in DNA: TGTGCCAGCAGCTCTGTACGAAGCACAGATACGCAGTATTTT. Its protein is CASSSVRSTDTQYF.

V and J are TRBV6-4 and TRBJ2-1; the D is unclear. Germline CDR1 reads MRHNA; CDR2 reads SNTAGT. The CDR3 has 14 residues. Trimming pared 6 bases from V and 0 bases from J, leaving 9 bases between. The CDR3 is CASSVGPSYNEQFF. The DNA for the CDR3 is TGTGCCAGCAGCGTCGGGCCCTCCTACAATGAGCAGTTCTTC.

The chain employs TRBV5-5 and TRBJ2-1, with 8 bases that match TRBD2. Germline V gene lookup returns CDR1 SGHKS and CDR2 YYEKEE (reference sequence). This CDR3 contains 16 residues. Trimming at V came to 4 bases and at J to 0 bases, leaving 6 bases not matched to a gene. CDR3 sequence: CASSTLAGSSYNEQFF. DNA for the CDR3: TGTGCCAGCAGCACCTTAGCGGGGAGCTCCTACAATGAGCAGTTCTTC.

The V gene is TRBV28, the J gene TRBJ2-4; D is possibly TRBD1 (7 bases). Per germline, CDR1 MDHEN and CDR2 SYDVKM. This CDR3 has 16 amino acids. Trimming left V 2 bases short and J 1 base short, with 12 bases between. As DNA, the CDR3 is TGTGCCAGCAGTTTAGCCAGGGGGGTTGCCAAAAACATTCAGTACTTC. This translates into CASSLARGVAKNIQYF.

The V and J genes are TRBV28 and TRBJ1-1; TRBD1 might be the D (5 bases). The CDR3 is 16 amino acids. V lost 5 bases, J lost 0 bases, and 16 bases lay in between. Germline V gene data show CDR1 as MDHEN and CDR2 as SYDVKM. The CDR3 here is CASSPLSGQMNTEAFF. The CDR3 DNA reads as TGTGCCAGCAGTCCCCTCTCGGGGCAAATGAACACTGAAGCTTTCTTT.

The chain recombines TRBV20-1 with TRBJ2-7, with D possibly being TRBD2 (5 bases). The V and J ends lost 5 bases and 3 bases respectively, with 8 bases between them. The germline V gene has CDR1 DFQATT and CDR2 SNEGSKA (reference sequence). CDR3 length equals 11 residues. The CDR3 DNA reads TGCAGTGCTTTTCGGGGCTACGAGCAGTACTTC. Translated: CSAFRGYEQYF.

Concerning this clone itself: The sample has other DNA sequences that encode this CDR3 too. The chain uses TRBV21-1 and TRBJ2-7; TRBD2, the table's D call, was not compared with the DNA. TRBV21-1 is an annotated pseudogene. This CDR3 spans 14 amino acids. The CDR3 nucleotides read TGTGCCAGCAGCTTGGGACTAGCGGCCTACGAGCAGTACTTC. Translation gives CASSLGLAAYEQYF.

This clone was seen only once. This chain links TRBV2 with TRBJ1-2; 10 nucleotides line up with TRBD1. The CDR3 sequence is 15 residues long. Germline values: CDR1 SNHLY, CDR2 FYNNEI. V shed 0 bases, J shed 9 bases, and the junction held 7 bases outside the gene matches. CDR3 protein: CASSEALSGQGRYTF. DNA for the CDR3: TGTGCCAGCAGTGAAGCGCTGTCGGGACAGGGGCGCTACACCTTC. Using reference TRBV2 and TRBJ1-2 for the parts outside the CDR3, the full variable domain is EPEVTQTPSHQVTQMGQEVILRCVPISNHLYFYWYRQILGQKVEFLVSFYNNEISEKSEIFDDQFSVERPDGSNFTLKIRSTKLEDSAMYFCASSEALSGQGRYTFGSGTRLTVV.

This clone was observed a single time. This rearrangement joins TRBV5-6 to TRBJ2-3; D gene unclear. Germline CDR1 is SGHDT and CDR2 is YYEEEE. The CDR3 loop spans 16 amino acids. Trimming cost V 1 base and J 0 bases, with 12 bases left between them. Written as DNA, the CDR3 is TGTGCCAGCAGCTTGCGGCTGAGCACTAGCACAGATACGCAGTATTTT. Translation: CASSLRLSTSTDTQYF.

The chain carries TRBV5-4 and TRBJ2-7, with TRBD1 matching over 8 bases. Losses at the gene ends were 3 bases for V and 6 bases for J; bases not matched to a gene: 8. CDR3 length: 14 amino acids. Germline values: CDR1 SGHNT, CDR2 YYREEE (reference sequence). CDR3 amino acids: CASSSPDRVAEQYF. CDR3 in DNA: TGTGCCAGCAGCTCGCCGGACAGGGTAGCCGAGCAGTACTTC.

V usage is TRBV19 and J usage is TRBJ1-5; D remains unclear. Between the trimmed V and J ends, which lost 0 bases and 5 bases, there was a span of 5 bases. Germline-derived CDR1 and CDR2 are LNHDA and SQIVND (reference sequence). CDR3 length: 13 residues. The CDR3 bases are TGTGCCAGTAGTATAGACAGCTATCAGCCCCAGCATTTT. Encoded protein: CASSIDSYQPQHF. Drawing the rest from reference TRBV19 and TRBJ1-5, the complete variable domain is DGGITQSPKYLFRKEGQNVTLSCEQNLNHDAMYWYRQDPGQGLRLIYYSQIVNDFQKGDIAEGYSVSREKKESFPLTVTSAQKNPTAFYLCASSIDSYQPQHFGDGTRLSIL.

The chain uses TRBV5-6 and TRBJ2-7; 7 bases are a match to TRBD1. The CDR3 totals 17 residues. Germline V gene data show CDR1 as SGHDT and CDR2 as YYEEEE. Unmatched junction bases numbered 12, after V lost 0 bases and J lost 3 bases. The CDR3 sequence is CASSLGRFTGDNYEQYF. Here the CDR3 DNA reads TGTGCCAGCAGCTTGGGTAGGTTCACAGGGGATAACTACGAGCAGTACTTC. Looking up the rest from reference TRBV5-6 and TRBJ2-7 gives the full variable domain: DAGVTQSPTHLIKTRGQQVTLRCSPKSGHDTVSWYQQALGQGPQFIFQYYEEEERQRGNFPDRFSGHQFPNYSSELNVNALLLGDSALYLCASSLGRFTGDNYEQYFGPGTRLTVT.

The chain recombines TRBV13 with TRBJ2-7; D unclear. Germline CDR1 is PRHDT and CDR2 is FYEKMQ (reference sequence). The CDR3 consists of 15 residues. Deletions cut 5 bases from V and 2 bases from J, with 16 bases between. In nucleotides, the CDR3 is TGTGCCAGCAGCCCGGCCGCGCGAGGACCCTACGAGCAGTACTTC. Residues: CASSPAARGPYEQYF.

The chain links TRBV20-1 to TRBJ1-2; no clear D gene. The germline V gene has CDR1 DFQATT and CDR2 SNEGSKA (reference sequence). This CDR3 contains 11 residues. CDR3 sequence (DNA): TGCAGCCCGGGGTTACCCTATGGCTACACCTTC. Encoded protein: CSPGLPYGYTF.

This chain joins TRBV6-5 and TRBJ2-7; 12 bases align to TRBD1. Germline V gene sequence: CDR1 MNHEY, CDR2 SVGAGI. The CDR3 has 14 residues. Trimming at V came to 5 bases and at J to 7 bases, leaving 6 bases not matched to a gene. CDR3 sequence (DNA): TGTGCCAGCAGTCGGGACAGGGGGCCAAAGGAGCAGTACTTC. Translated: CASSRDRGPKEQYF.

This chain uses TRBV4-1 with TRBJ2-7; either TRBD1 or TRBD2 may supply D (5 bases each). Germline CDR1 MGHRA, CDR2 YSYEKL. CDR3 length: 18 residues. The V gene lost 6 bases and the J gene lost 3 bases, with 27 bases spanning the gap. This CDR3 reads CASRYTGSIWGKDYEQYF. CDR3 DNA: TGCGCCAGCAGGTATACGGGGTCGATCTGGGGGAAGGACTACGAGCAGTACTTC.

The V gene is TRBV28, the J gene TRBJ2-7; D perhaps matches TRBD1 (6 bases). The germline V gene has CDR1 MDHEN and CDR2 SYDVKM. CDR3 length: 15 amino acids. Trimming removed 6 bases from V and 0 bases from J, with 15 bases in between. In nucleotides, the CDR3 is TGTGCCAGCAGCTCCCAGGGGAGCATCTCCTACGAGCAGTACTTC. As protein: CASSSQGSISYEQYF.

This chain uses TRBV28 with TRBJ2-7; 7 nucleotides match TRBD2. The CDR3 contains 13 residues. Unmatched junction bases numbered 3, after V lost 3 bases and J lost 4 bases. Germline-derived CDR1 and CDR2 are MDHEN and SYDVKM. As DNA, the CDR3 is TGTGCCAGCAGTTTGGGGGGGGGATACGAGCAGTACTTC. Protein product: CASSLGGGYEQYF.

This sequence joins TRBV28 and TRBJ1-6, with 9 bases fitting TRBD1. CDR1 is MDHEN, CDR2 SYDVKM, per germline. V dropped 3 bases and J dropped 7; count of bases not matched to a gene: 10. This CDR3 contains 17 residues. The CDR3 DNA reads as TGTGCCAGCAGTTTTTCGACTGGACAGGGGCTCAATTCACCCCTCCACTTT. Translating it yields CASSFSTGQGLNSPLHF.

This clone appeared a few times. V and J are TRBV7-8 and TRBJ1-2, with no clear D. The CDR3 runs to 12 residues. CDR1 SGHVS and CDR2 FQNEAQ come from the germline V gene. V shed 5 bases and J shed 5 bases, with 9 bases lying between them. CDR3 nucleotide sequence: TGTGCCAGCAGCCTTGGGCGTTATGGCTACACCTTC. It encodes CASSLGRYGYTF. The whole variable domain, filled in from reference TRBV7-8 and TRBJ1-2, reads GAGVSQSPRYKVAKRGQDVALRCDPISGHVSLFWYQQALGQGPEFLTYFQNEAQLDKSGLPSDRFFAERPEGSVSTLKIQRTQQEDSAVYLCASSLGRYGYTFGSGTRLTVV.

In its sample, this clone was seen a few times. This chain connects TRBV7-9 to TRBJ1-6; unclear D gene. V lost 3 bases to trimming and J lost 11 bases, with 8 bases between them. CDR1 and CDR2 from the germline V gene are SEHNR and FQNEAQ (reference sequence). CDR3 size: 12 residues. CDR3 bases: TGTGCCAGCAGCTTCGAGAATACACCCCTCCACTTT. It is translated as CASSFENTPLHF.